This T cell receptor beta chain was found in a study of lymphopenia after photon versus proton radiotherapy. Some clones are missing from TCRdb's copy, which holds only in-frame ones; the method was immunoSEQ multiplex PCR. The sample lists just over 25,000 clones, around 85% occurring once. Germline-derived CDR1 and CDR2 are MNHNY and SVGAGI (reference sequence). This CDR3 has 13 amino acids. Trimming at V came to 7 bases and at J to 1 base, leaving 4 bases not matched to a gene. Findings and limits, study-wide: Survival link was tested only in deceased patients; proton benefit remains a possibility. A bigger post-nadir fall in TCR diversity correlated inversely with survival time in deceased patients. After lymphocyte nadir, photon-treated repertoires showed oligoclonal expansion, especially CD8+ Temra. Photon-treated patients lost naive T cells and TCR diversity; proton-treated stayed stable.

About this clone: The antigen is unknown.

The sample was peripheral blood, taken from a patient treated with photon-based radiotherapy. V is TRBV6-6 and J is TRBJ2-7, with 7 bases aligning to TRBD1. This clonotype was sampled from a man aged 25 to 45 with gastric cancer. The CDR3 spells CASIGTESYEQYF. Written as DNA, the CDR3 is TGTGCCAGCATCGGGACAGAATCCTACGAGCAGTACTTC.